The 8 T cell receptor beta chains given below trace back to one sample, sequenced in a study of T cell responses to AZD1222 COVID-19 vaccine. Here immunoSEQ multiplex PCR was the method, and the copy in TCRdb shows in-frame clones only, minus some. Altogether about 86,000 clones are present, roughly 80% being singletons, with the ten largest covering about 21%. The input for sequencing was peripheral blood, taken on day 0 of AZD1222 vaccination. These TCRs come from an adult in good health.

The rearrangement links TRBV3-1 (or the pseudogene TRBV3-2) to TRBJ2-7; no clear D. The length of the CDR3 is 13 residues. CDR1 and CDR2 from the germline V gene are LGHDT and YNNKEL (reference sequence). Trimming stripped 4 bases from V and 6 bases from J, with 13 bases between. Here the CDR3 DNA reads TGTGCCAGCAGCCCATCCGGCCCCCCCGAGCAGTACTTC. Translated: CASSPSGPPEQYF.

The rearrangement uses TRBV6-5 and TRBJ1-1; D not certain. Per the germline V gene, CDR1 is MNHEY and CDR2 is SVGAGI. This CDR3 is built from 14 residues. CDR3 in DNA: TGTTTAATAAGAGCGGTTTCTGAGCGGTGGGAAGCTTTCTTT. Amino acids: CLIRAVSERWEAFF.

The CDR3, as DNA: TGTGCCAGCTCACCTCCCCAATCCGGGACAGGGGGCGCTAACTATGGCTACACCTTC. Its protein is CASSPPQSGTGGANYGYTF. The chain employs TRBV18 and TRBJ1-2; 12 bases are a match to TRBD1. Germline V gene lookup returns CDR1 KGHSH and CDR2 LQKENI. Losses at the gene ends were 3 bases for V and 0 bases for J; bases not matched to a gene: 11. The CDR3 covers 19 residues.

DNA of the CDR3: TGTGCCAGCAGGTTAGCGGGAGGGGGCCCCTACAATGAGCAGTTCTTC. This translates into CASRLAGGGPYNEQFF. The J gene is TRBJ2-1, the V gene TRBV5-4; 11 bases align to TRBD2. Germline trimming cut 5 bases from V and 2 bases from J; bases unmatched to any gene: 6. The germline CDR1 and CDR2 sequences are SGHNT and YYREEE (reference sequence). The CDR3 runs to 16 residues.

This clone was recorded once. The CDR3, as DNA: TGTGCCAGTAGTATTCGGTACGGTGGCTACACCTTC. Translated: CASSIRYGGYTF. The chain joins TRBV19 to TRBJ1-2; unclear D gene. The germline V gene encodes CDR1 LNHDA and CDR2 SQIVND (reference sequence). CDR3 length: 12 amino acids. Trimming pared 3 bases from V and 7 bases from J, leaving 9 bases between.

The chain recombines TRBV19 with TRBJ2-1; weak D call: TRBD2 (6 bases). The germline gives CDR1 LNHDA, CDR2 SQIVND (reference sequence). V was pared by 4 bases and J by 3 bases, with 10 bases between. This CDR3 comprises 14 residues. The CDR3 is CASSRRGNYNEQFF. CDR3 DNA sequence: TGTGCCAGTAGTAGGAGGGGAAACTACAATGAGCAGTTCTTC.

The rearrangement joins TRBV7-9 to TRBJ1-1; D call uncertain. Trimming left V 2 bases short and J 6 bases short, with 10 bases between. The CDR3 has 13 residues. The germline CDR1 and CDR2 sequences are SEHNR and FQNEAQ (reference sequence). The CDR3 sequence: CASSLFADPEAFF. CDR3 DNA sequence: TGTGCCAGCAGCTTATTTGCCGATCCTGAAGCTTTCTTT.

The genes are TRBV9 and TRBJ1-2, with TRBD1 matching 9 bases. The length of the CDR3 is 14 residues. Germline loops: CDR1 SGDLS, CDR2 YYNGEE. The J segment lost 8 bases and the V segment lost 4 bases, leaving 9 bases of the junction unmatched. The CDR3 here is CASSPYGTGQGYTF. CDR3 in DNA: TGTGCCAGCAGCCCTTACGGGACAGGGCAGGGCTACACCTTC.